A single sample gave rise to the 22 T cell receptor beta chains below, sequenced in a study of cytomegalovirus exposure and HLA in healthy donors. The PCR made use of 60 Vbeta and 13 Jbeta primers. TCRdb's table, derived via immunoSEQ multiplex PCR, lists solely in-frame clones and lacks some. The sample yields 160,000 or so clones, around four fifths seen once. Sequenced input: PBMCs. These receptors all come from a woman in her 50s in good health and CMV-seronegative.

This clone occurred once. The chain carries TRBV28 and TRBJ2-1; D is unclear. The ends were cut back, 2 bases at V and 7 bases at J, with 9 bases in the middle. The CDR3 spans 13 residues. Germline CDR1 MDHEN, CDR2 SYDVKM. The CDR3 here is CASSLMAPNEQFF. Here the CDR3 DNA reads TGTGCCAGCAGTTTAATGGCTCCGAATGAGCAGTTCTTC.

This sequence joins TRBV4-1 and TRBJ1-4, with TRBD1 matching 9 bases. V was pared by 4 bases and J by 2 bases, with 11 bases of the junction left unmatched. The CDR3 contains 18 residues. Germline V lookup: CDR1 MGHRA, CDR2 YSYEKL. In DNA form, the CDR3 reads TGCGCCAGCAGCCCCGGGGGACAGGGAGGTATCACTAATGAAAAACTGTTTTTT. It yields the protein CASSPGGQGGITNEKLFF.

The chain is built from TRBV11-2 and TRBJ1-2, with D possibly being TRBD1 (6 bases). Germline V gene data show CDR1 as SGHAT and CDR2 as FQNNGV. This CDR3 is 15 amino acids long. V was cut by 4 bases and J by 0 bases, with 12 bases left in between. CDR3: CASSSIQGSNYGYTF. For the CDR3, the DNA is TGTGCCAGCAGCTCCATACAGGGCTCTAACTATGGCTACACCTTC. Combining the CDR3 with reference TRBV11-2 and TRBJ1-2 gives the whole variable domain EAGVAQSPRYKIIEKRQSVAFWCNPISGHATLYWYQQILGQGPKLLIQFQNNGVVDDSQLPKDRFSAERLKGVDSTLKIQPAKLEDSAVYLCASSSIQGSNYGYTFGSGTRLTVV.

The chain carries TRBV18 and TRBJ2-1; TRBD2 agrees at 7 bases. CDR1 is KGHSH, CDR2 LQKENI, per germline. V lost 3 bases, J lost 7 bases, and 6 bases stayed unmatched. This CDR3 region has 14 residues. The CDR3 nucleotides are TGTGCCAGCTCACCCAGGGACGGGGGGAATGAGCAGTTCTTC. Protein product: CASSPRDGGNEQFF.

V and J are TRBV5-4 and TRBJ2-2; D perhaps matches TRBD1 (5 bases). There are 15 residues in the CDR3. CDR1 and CDR2 from the germline V gene are SGHNT and YYREEE (reference sequence). V lost 5 bases to trimming and J lost 5 bases, with 16 bases between them. CDR3 region: CASSPDIAVTGELFF. The CDR3 region has the DNA TGTGCCAGCAGTCCGGACATTGCGGTAACCGGGGAGCTGTTTTTT.

The CDR3 reads CASSLRRGQGVWPYEQYF. The DNA of the CDR3 is TGTGCCAGCAGCTTAAGACGGGGGCAGGGGGTATGGCCCTACGAGCAGTACTTC. The genes are TRBV11-2 and TRBJ2-7; possible D gene TRBD1, 7 bases. V was trimmed by 2 bases and J by 2 bases, leaving 22 bases between them. CDR3 length: 18 amino acids. From germline, CDR1 is SGHAT and CDR2 FQNNGV.

The rearrangement links TRBV6-6 to TRBJ2-3, with D unclear. With 5 bases removed from V and 4 bases from J, the gap between germline ends came to 16 bases. From germline, CDR1 is MNHNY and CDR2 SVGAGI (reference sequence). This CDR3 spans 15 amino acids. CDR3 sequence: CASSPQRSIADTQYF. The CDR3 DNA is TGTGCCAGCAGTCCCCAGAGGAGCATCGCAGATACGCAGTATTTT.

The rearrangement links TRBV7-2 to TRBJ2-2, with 7 bases matching TRBD2. Per germline, CDR1 SGHTA and CDR2 FQGNSA. After removal of 1 base from V and 0 bases from J, the junction contained 2 bases not matched to a gene. CDR3 length: 16 amino acids. The CDR3: CASSLGLAANTGELFF. In DNA form, the CDR3 reads TGTGCCAGCAGCTTAGGGCTAGCGGCGAACACCGGGGAGCTGTTTTTT.

This chain links TRBV19 with TRBJ1-3, with D unclear. This CDR3 region has 16 residues. CDR1 and CDR2 from the germline V gene are LNHDA and SQIVND (reference sequence). V gave up 3 bases and J gave up 0 bases, with 12 bases separating them. CDR3: CASSIRLGASGNTIYF. For the CDR3, the DNA is TGTGCCAGTAGTATTCGTCTGGGAGCCTCTGGAAACACCATATATTTT.

This chain uses TRBV9 with TRBJ2-1, with TRBD2 matching over 9 bases. The CDR3 extends over 15 amino acids. Germline assignment: CDR1 SGDLS and CDR2 YYNGEE. With V trimmed by 0 bases and J by 4 bases, 2 bases remained unmatched. CDR3 sequence reads: CASSVGGGDYNEQFF. CDR3 nucleotides: TGTGCCAGCAGCGTAGGCGGGGGGGATTACAATGAGCAGTTCTTC.

CDR3 bases: TGTGCCAGCAGAAACAGGGGCGGTATGAACACTGAAGCTTTCTTT. This translates into CASRNRGGMNTEAFF. The genes are TRBV27 and TRBJ1-1; 7 bases align to TRBD1. The ends lost 6 bases at V and 0 bases at J; junction bases unmatched: 7. The CDR3 loop spans 15 amino acids. The germline V gene has CDR1 MNHEY and CDR2 SMNVEV (reference sequence).

In this sample, this clone turned up a few times. The chain links TRBV7-9 to TRBJ2-7; 7 nucleotides match TRBD1. In germline, CDR1 is SEHNR, CDR2 FQNEAQ (reference sequence). V lost 4 bases, J lost 5 bases, and 14 bases stayed unmatched. The length of the CDR3 is 16 residues. The CDR3 is CASSSLTGTASDEQYF. Written as DNA, the CDR3 is TGTGCCAGCAGCTCACTAACCGGGACAGCCTCAGACGAGCAGTACTTC.

The chain combines TRBV14 with TRBJ2-7; D might be TRBD2 (5 bases). The length of the CDR3 is 16 residues. The germline CDR1 and CDR2 sequences are SGHDN and FVKESK. V was shortened by 3 bases and J by 2 bases, with 17 bases between the two germline ends. CDR3 loop: CASSHQRGSRTYEQYF. The DNA of the CDR3 is TGTGCCAGCAGCCACCAACGGGGATCTCGCACCTACGAGCAGTACTTC.

This chain uses TRBV16 with TRBJ2-1; tentative D call: TRBD1 (6 bases). The CDR3 runs 18 residues. Germline lookup yields CDR1 KGHSY and CDR2 FQNENV. The V end lost 2 bases, the J end lost 0 bases, and 17 bases lay between the germline ends. This chain's CDR3 is CASSQLGKGRGSYNEQFF. CDR3 nucleotide sequence: TGTGCCAGCAGCCAACTGGGCAAGGGCAGGGGCTCCTACAATGAGCAGTTCTTC.

The chain links TRBV25-1 to TRBJ2-5; possibly TRBD1 for D (6 bases). This CDR3 spans 15 amino acids. Looked up from germline, CDR1 is MGHDK and CDR2 is SYGVNS. Trimming left V 0 bases short and J 2 bases short, with 10 bases between. The CDR3 here is CASSEYLDRQETQYF. CDR3 coding DNA: TGTGCCAGCAGTGAATATCTCGACAGGCAAGAGACCCAGTACTTC.

The chain has TRBV6-5 and TRBJ2-7; TRBD1 matches 7 bases. There are 14 residues in the CDR3. In germline, CDR1 is MNHEY, CDR2 SVGAGI. V lost 2 bases and J lost 3; bases outside the gene matches: 4. Here the CDR3 reads CASSYQQGFYEQYF. CDR3 sequence (DNA): TGTGCCAGCAGTTACCAACAGGGGTTCTACGAGCAGTACTTC.

V usage is TRBV19 and J usage is TRBJ2-7; 9 bases line up with TRBD1. CDR3 length: 13 amino acids. Per the germline V gene, CDR1 is LNHDA and CDR2 is SQIVND (reference sequence). V was pared by 5 bases and J by 5 bases, with 4 bases of the junction left unmatched. The CDR3 DNA reads TGTGCCAGTAGTTTGGACAGGGGCCACGAGCAGTACTTC. Protein product: CASSLDRGHEQYF.

The chain has TRBV2 and TRBJ2-3, with D possibly being TRBD2 (6 bases). Germline CDR1 and CDR2: SNHLY and FYNNEI. V shed 5 bases and J shed 1 base, with 10 bases lying between them. The CDR3 totals 14 residues. For the CDR3, the DNA is TGTGCCAGCAGTCTAGCGACACGCACAGATACGCAGTATTTT. This gives the protein CASSLATRTDTQYF.

The rearrangement links TRBV27 to TRBJ2-6, with D uncertain. Per germline, CDR1 MNHEY and CDR2 SMNVEV (reference sequence). The CDR3 sequence is 15 residues long. V lost 4 bases and J 0 bases, leaving 7 bases between the germline ends. The CDR3 protein is CASSSTISGANVLTF. CDR3 sequence (DNA): TGTGCCAGCAGTTCTACGATCTCTGGGGCCAACGTCCTGACTTTC.

The V call is TRBV10-3, the J call TRBJ2-7; a weak D match, TRBD2 (6 bases). Trimming shortened V by 2 bases and J by 2 bases, and 13 bases separated the two germline ends. The CDR3 covers 15 residues. The germline gives CDR1 ENHRY, CDR2 SYGVKD. Here the CDR3 DNA reads TGTGCCATCAGTGAGCCCGGGGGTAGCGCCTACGAGCAGTACTTC. It translates to CAISEPGGSAYEQYF.

This rearrangement joins TRBV28 to TRBJ2-5, with D tentatively TRBD2 (5 bases). The CDR3 has 12 residues. Between the trimmed V and J ends, which lost 8 bases and 2 bases, there was a span of 9 bases. Germline V gene data show CDR1 as MDHEN and CDR2 as SYDVKM. In nucleotides, the CDR3 is TGTGCCAGCCTGGGAGCTCAAGAGACCCAGTACTTC. Translated, it gives CASLGAQETQYF.

The chain recombines TRBV14 with TRBJ2-7; D remains unclear. From germline, CDR1 is SGHDN and CDR2 FVKESK. This CDR3 is 15 amino acids long. Deletions cut 1 base from V and 0 bases from J, with 10 bases between. CDR3 region: CASSQGHGSSYEQYF. In DNA form, the CDR3 reads TGTGCCAGCAGCCAAGGGCACGGGTCCTCCTACGAGCAGTACTTC.